This note documents a single T cell receptor (beta chain) sequence. Its antigen is unknown. Researchers report immunoSEQ v3.0 was run at survey level. TCRdb keeps only in-frame clones here, not all; method: immunoSEQ multiplex PCR. The table shows more than 15,000 clones, with roughly 77% occurring only once. The germline V gene has CDR1 SGHRS and CDR2 YFSETQ. The CDR3 is made up of 23 amino acids. V shed 3 bases, J shed 5 bases, and the junction held 34 bases outside the gene matches. The sample originates from a study of long-term antiretroviral therapy in people with HIV. General study points: Repertoire composition at all time points was dominated by clones that had expanded before ART.

This clonotype was sampled from a young man with HIV. The chain has TRBV5-1 and TRBJ2-5; 7 nucleotides align to TRBD1. The source material was unsorted PBMCs, sampled 0.3 years after starting antiretroviral therapy. The CDR3 DNA sequence: TGCGCCAGCAGCTCCGGTAGAAGAAGACAGGGCCTCTTAAAATTTGATATTGCGGAGACCCAGTACTTC. Amino acids: CASSSGRRRQGLLKFDIAETQYF.